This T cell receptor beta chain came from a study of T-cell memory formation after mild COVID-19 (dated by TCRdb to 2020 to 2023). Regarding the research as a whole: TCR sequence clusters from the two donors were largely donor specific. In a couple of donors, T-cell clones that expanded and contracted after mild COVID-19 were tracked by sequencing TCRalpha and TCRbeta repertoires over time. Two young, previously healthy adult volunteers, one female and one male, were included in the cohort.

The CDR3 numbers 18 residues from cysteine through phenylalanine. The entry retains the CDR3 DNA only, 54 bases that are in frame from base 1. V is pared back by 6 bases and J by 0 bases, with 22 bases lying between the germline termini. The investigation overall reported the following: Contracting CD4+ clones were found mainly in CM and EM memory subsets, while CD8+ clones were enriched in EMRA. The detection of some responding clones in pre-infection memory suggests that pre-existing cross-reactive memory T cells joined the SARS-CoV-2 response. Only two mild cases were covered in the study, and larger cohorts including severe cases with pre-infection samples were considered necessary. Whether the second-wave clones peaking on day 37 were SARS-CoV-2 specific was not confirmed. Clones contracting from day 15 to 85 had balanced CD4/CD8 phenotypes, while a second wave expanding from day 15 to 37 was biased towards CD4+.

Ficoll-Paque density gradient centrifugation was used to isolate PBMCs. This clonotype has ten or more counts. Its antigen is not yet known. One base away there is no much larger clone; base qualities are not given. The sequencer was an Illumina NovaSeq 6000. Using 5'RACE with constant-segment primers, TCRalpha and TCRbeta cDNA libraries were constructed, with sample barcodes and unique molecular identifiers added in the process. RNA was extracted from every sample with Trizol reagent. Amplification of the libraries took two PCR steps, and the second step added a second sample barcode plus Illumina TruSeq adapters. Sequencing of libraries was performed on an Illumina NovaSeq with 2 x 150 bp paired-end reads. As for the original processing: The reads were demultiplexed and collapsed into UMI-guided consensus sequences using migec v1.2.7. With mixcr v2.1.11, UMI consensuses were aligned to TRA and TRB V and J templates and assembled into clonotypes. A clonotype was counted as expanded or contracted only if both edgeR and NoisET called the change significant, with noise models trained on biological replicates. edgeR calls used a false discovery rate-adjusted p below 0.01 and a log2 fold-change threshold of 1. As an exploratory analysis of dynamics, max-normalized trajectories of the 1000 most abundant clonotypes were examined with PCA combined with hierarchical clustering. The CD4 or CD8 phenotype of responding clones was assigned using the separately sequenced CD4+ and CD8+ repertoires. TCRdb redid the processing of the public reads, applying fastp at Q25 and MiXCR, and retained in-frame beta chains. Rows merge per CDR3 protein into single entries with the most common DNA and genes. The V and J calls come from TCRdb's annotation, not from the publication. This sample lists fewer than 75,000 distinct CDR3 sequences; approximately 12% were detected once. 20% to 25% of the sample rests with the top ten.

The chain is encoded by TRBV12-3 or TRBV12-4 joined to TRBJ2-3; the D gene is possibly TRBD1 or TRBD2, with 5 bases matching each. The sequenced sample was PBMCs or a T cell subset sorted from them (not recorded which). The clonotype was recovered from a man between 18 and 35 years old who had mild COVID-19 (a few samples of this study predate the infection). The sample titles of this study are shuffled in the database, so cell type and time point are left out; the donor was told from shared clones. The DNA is TGTGCCAGCAGCCAAAAAGAGTCCTGGGGGATTAGCACAGATACGCAGTATTTT. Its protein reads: CASSQKESWGISTDTQYF.